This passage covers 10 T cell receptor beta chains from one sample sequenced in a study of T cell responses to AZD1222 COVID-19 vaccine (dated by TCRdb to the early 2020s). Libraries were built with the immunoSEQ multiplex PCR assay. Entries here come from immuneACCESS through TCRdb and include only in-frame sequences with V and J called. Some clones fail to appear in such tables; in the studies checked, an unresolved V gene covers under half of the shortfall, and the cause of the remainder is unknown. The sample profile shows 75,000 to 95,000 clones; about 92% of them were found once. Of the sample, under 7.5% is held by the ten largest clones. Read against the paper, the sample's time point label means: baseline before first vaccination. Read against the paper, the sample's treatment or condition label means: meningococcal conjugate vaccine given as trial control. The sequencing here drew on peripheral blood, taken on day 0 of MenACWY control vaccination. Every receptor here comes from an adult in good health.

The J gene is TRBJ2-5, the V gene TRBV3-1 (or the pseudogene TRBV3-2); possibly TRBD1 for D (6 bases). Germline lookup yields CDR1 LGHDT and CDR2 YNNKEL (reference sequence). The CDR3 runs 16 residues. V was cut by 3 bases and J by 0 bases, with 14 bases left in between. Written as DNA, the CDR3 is TGTGCCAGCAGCCACAAAGACAGGCTCGACCAAGAGACCCAGTACTTC. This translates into CASSHKDRLDQETQYF.

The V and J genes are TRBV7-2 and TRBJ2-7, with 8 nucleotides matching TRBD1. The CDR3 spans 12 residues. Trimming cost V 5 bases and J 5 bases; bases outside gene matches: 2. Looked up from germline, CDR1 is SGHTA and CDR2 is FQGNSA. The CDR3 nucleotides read TGTGCCAGCAGCCAGGGGGCTAACGAGCAGTACTTC. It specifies CASSQGANEQYF.

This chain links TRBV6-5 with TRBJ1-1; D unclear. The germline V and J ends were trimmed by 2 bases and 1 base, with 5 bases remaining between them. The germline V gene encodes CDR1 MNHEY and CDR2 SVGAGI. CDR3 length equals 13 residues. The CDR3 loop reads CASSYRGNTEAFF. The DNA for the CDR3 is TGTGCCAGCAGTTACCGAGGGAACACTGAAGCTTTCTTT.

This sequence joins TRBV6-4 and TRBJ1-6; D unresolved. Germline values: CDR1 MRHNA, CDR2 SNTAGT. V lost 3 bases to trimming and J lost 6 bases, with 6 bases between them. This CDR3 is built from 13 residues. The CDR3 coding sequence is TGTGCCAGCAGTGAGCTGATTAATTCACCCCTCCACTTT. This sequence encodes CASSELINSPLHF.

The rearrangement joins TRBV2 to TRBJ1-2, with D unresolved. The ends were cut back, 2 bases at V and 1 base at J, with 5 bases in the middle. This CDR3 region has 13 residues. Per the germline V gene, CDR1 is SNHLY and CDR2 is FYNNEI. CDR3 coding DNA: TGTGCCAGCAGTGAACTTTATAACTATGGCTACACCTTC. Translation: CASSELYNYGYTF. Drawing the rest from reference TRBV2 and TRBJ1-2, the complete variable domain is EPEVTQTPSHQVTQMGQEVILRCVPISNHLYFYWYRQILGQKVEFLVSFYNNEISEKSEIFDDQFSVERPDGSNFTLKIRSTKLEDSAMYFCASSELYNYGYTFGSGTRLTVV.

The CDR3 sequence is CATSDSRTAGRWHEQFF. The CDR3 coding sequence is TGTGCCACCAGTGACTCCCGGACAGCTGGTAGATGGCATGAGCAGTTCTTC. The chain joins TRBV24-1 to TRBJ2-1, with D possibly being TRBD1 (6 bases). This CDR3 is built from 17 residues. With 4 bases removed from V and 8 bases from J, the gap between germline ends came to 23 bases. Germline CDR1 reads KGHDR; CDR2 reads SFDVKD.

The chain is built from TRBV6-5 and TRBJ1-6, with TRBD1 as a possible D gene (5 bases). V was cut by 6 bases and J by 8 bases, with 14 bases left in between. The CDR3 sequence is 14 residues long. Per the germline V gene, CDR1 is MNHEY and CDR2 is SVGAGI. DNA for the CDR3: TGTGCCAGCAGGAGGAGGGGAAGGCATTCACCCCTCCACTTT. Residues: CASRRRGRHSPLHF.

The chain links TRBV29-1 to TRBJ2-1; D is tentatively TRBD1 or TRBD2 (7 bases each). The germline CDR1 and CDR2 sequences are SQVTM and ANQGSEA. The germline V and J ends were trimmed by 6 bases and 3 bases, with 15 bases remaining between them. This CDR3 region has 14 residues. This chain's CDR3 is CSVQGGTLYNEQFF. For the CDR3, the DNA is TGCAGCGTCCAGGGGGGGACACTCTACAATGAGCAGTTCTTC.

The CDR3 DNA sequence: TGTGCCATCAGTGTCGGAGGCACAGATACGCAGTATTTT. Translation: CAISVGGTDTQYF. V and J are TRBV10-3 and TRBJ2-3; no clear D. V gave up 4 bases and J gave up 1 base, with 6 bases separating them. Germline V gene lookup returns CDR1 ENHRY and CDR2 SYGVKD. The CDR3 is made up of 13 amino acids.

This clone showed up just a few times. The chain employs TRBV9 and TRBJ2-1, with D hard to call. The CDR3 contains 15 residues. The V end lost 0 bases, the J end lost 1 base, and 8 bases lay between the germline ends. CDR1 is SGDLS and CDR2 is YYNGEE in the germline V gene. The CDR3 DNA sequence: TGTGCCAGCAGCGTAGATACTACATCCTACAATGAGCAGTTCTTC. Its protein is CASSVDTTSYNEQFF.